The rows below give T cell receptor beta chains drawn from one sample of a study of blood T cell repertoires in COVID-19. Produced via immunoSEQ multiplex PCR; TCRdb's table is partial and in-frame only. The sample lists around 97,000 clones; approximately 87% were seen once. The specimen was peripheral blood. The source of these receptors is a human donor in a cohort sampled during active or convalescent COVID-19. The CDR3 runs from the conserved cysteine through the conserved F or W. Size values are once, few and many counts, or a class for expanded clones, and some rows have none.

v_call clone_size cdr3_aa
TRBV5-1 NA CANGRGTAKEKLFF
TRBV7-9 NA CASSASSRAPDSPLHF
TRBV11-2 NA CASSLTGDEAFF
TRBV10-3 NA CAISPTGIYGYTF
TRBV5-1 once CASSFTGDGEQYF
TRBV24-1 NA CATSDVGGRETQYF
TRBV29-1 NA CSASGAGQREAFF
TRBV4-1 NA CASSTRTGNQPQHF
TRBV2 NA CASRPDWSEQYF
TRBV27 NA CASSIVRDSYEQYF